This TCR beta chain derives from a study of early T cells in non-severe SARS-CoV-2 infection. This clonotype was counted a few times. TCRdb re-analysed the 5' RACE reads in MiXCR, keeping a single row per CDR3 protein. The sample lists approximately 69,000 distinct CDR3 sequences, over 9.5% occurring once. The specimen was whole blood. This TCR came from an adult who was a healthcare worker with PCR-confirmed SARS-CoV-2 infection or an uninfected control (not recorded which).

The CDR3 DNA sequence: TGTGCCTGGAGTAAACAGGGGAGTGGGCAGTACTTC. Translating it yields CAWSKQGSGQYF. The chain recombines TRBV30 with TRBJ2-7; 7 nucleotides line up with TRBD1. Germline values: CDR1 GTSNPN, CDR2 SVGIG (reference sequence). The CDR3 contains 12 residues. Unmatched junction bases numbered 7, after V lost 2 bases and J lost 9 bases.